Below, one T cell receptor (beta chain) is given with its context. What it binds is not known. CDR3 length equals 14 residues. Looked up from germline, CDR1 is MDHEN and CDR2 is SYDVKM. V lost 5 bases and J lost 7, with 15 bases in between. A second roughly 6 to 11 cycle PCR used barcoded and J-beta primers. TCRdb ran MiXCR on the 5' RACE reads and lists one entry per CDR3 protein. The data hold some 640,000 distinct CDR3 sequences, with approximately 30% observed a single time. In each sample, at least 6.5 million PBMCs were isolated. The data stem from a study of blood T cells in healthy people across ages. Study findings and constraints: TCR beta diversity per million T cells fell roughly linearly with age.

Sequenced material: blood. J is TRBJ2-1 and V is TRBV28; D perhaps matches TRBD2 (6 bases). The sequence derives from a woman older than 75 in good health. CDR3: CASSPNAGRNEQFF. The CDR3 region has the DNA TGTGCCAGCAGTCCAAACGCAGGGAGGAATGAGCAGTTCTTC.